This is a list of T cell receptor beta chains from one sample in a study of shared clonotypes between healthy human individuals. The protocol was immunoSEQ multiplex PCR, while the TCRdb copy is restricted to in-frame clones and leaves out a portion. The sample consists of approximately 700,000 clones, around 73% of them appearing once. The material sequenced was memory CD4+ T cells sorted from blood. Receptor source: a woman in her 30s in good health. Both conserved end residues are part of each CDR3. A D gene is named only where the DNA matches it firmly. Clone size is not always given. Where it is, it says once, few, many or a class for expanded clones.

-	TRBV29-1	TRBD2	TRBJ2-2	CSVGGLANTGELFF	TGCAGCGTGGGGGGACTAGCAAACACCGGGGAGCTGTTTTTT
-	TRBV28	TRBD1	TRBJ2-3	CASSLQGAYTQYF	TGTGCCAGCAGTCTTCAGGGGGCTTATACGCAGTATTTT
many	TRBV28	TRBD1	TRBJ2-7	CASSRTGGWHEQYF	TGTGCCAGCAGTCGGACAGGGGGATGGCACGAGCAGTACTTC
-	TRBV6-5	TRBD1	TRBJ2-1	CASSQTGSSYNEQFF	TGTGCCAGCAGCCAGACAGGGAGCTCCTACAATGAGCAGTTCTTC
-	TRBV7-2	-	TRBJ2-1	CASSLAPVQFF	TGTGCCAGCAGCTTAGCCCCCGTGCAGTTCTTC
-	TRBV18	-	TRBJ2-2	CASSKGARTGELFF	TGTGCCAGCTCAAAAGGGGCGCGGACCGGGGAGCTGTTTTTT
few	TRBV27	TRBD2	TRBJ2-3	CASSTGLALNTQYF	TGTGCCAGCAGTACGGGACTAGCACTCAATACGCAGTATTTT
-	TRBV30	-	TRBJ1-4	CAWSFGLANEKLFF	TGTGCCTGGAGTTTCGGGCTGGCTAATGAAAAACTGTTTTTT
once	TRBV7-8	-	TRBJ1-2	CASSSTSGRSYGYTF	TGTGCCAGCAGCTCCACTTCGGGACGCTCCTATGGCTACACCTTC
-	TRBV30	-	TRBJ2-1	CAWRGGGNEQFF	TGTGCCTGGAGAGGAGGGGGCAATGAGCAGTTCTTC
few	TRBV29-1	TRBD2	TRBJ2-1	CSVFKGTSGSYEQFF	TGCAGCGTCTTCAAGGGGACTAGCGGGAGTTATGAGCAGTTCTTC
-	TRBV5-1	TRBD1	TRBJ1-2	CASSPAGTVDGYTF	TGCGCCAGCAGCCCAGCCGGGACAGTAGATGGCTACACCTTC
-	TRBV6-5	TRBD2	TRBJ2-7	CASRRGTSGSYEQYF	TGTGCCAGCAGACGTGGGACTAGCGGAAGCTACGAGCAGTACTTC
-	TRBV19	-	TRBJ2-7	CASSWVEGYEQYF	TGTGCCAGTAGTTGGGTCGAGGGCTACGAGCAGTACTTC
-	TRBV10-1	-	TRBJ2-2	CASRRDDTGELFF	TGCGCCAGCAGAAGAGACGACACCGGGGAGCTGTTTTTT
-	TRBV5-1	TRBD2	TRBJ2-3	CASSAFTSEDTQYF	TGCGCCAGCAGCGCCTTTACTAGCGAAGATACGCAGTATTTT
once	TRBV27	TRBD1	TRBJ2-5	CASSPDRGGETQYF	TGTGCCAGCAGTCCCGACAGGGGGGGAGAGACCCAGTACTTC
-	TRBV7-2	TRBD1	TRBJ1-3	CASSGIRDRGFSIYF	TGTGCCAGCAGCGGGATTCGGGACAGGGGTTTCTCCATATATTTT
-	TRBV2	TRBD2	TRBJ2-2	CASSLAGAVGELFF	TGTGCCAGCAGTTTAGCGGGAGCAGTCGGGGAGCTGTTTTTT
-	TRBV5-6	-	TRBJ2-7	CASSVGQPAHEQYF	TGTGCCAGCAGCGTGGGACAACCGGCCCACGAGCAGTACTTC
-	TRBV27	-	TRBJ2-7	CASSPQGSYEQYF	TGTGCCAGCAGCCCGCAGGGCTCTTACGAGCAGTACTTC
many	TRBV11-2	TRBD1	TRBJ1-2	CASSLSQGDYGYTF	TGTGCCAGCAGCTTATCCCAGGGGGACTATGGCTACACCTTC
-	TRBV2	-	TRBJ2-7	CASSEQGGGYEQYF	TGTGCCAGCAGTGAACAGGGGGGAGGTTACGAGCAGTACTTC
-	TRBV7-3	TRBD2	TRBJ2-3	CASSRRGGRVSDTQYF	TGTGCCAGCAGCCGCCGGGGCGGGAGGGTTTCAGATACGCAGTATTTT
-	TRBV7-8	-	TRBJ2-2	CASTPSRARAGELFF	TGTGCCAGCACCCCATCCCGGGCCAGAGCCGGGGAGCTGTTTTTT
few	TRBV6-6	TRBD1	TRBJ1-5	CASSLGQGDSNQPQHF	TGTGCCAGCAGTTTGGGGCAGGGGGATAGCAATCAGCCCCAGCATTTT
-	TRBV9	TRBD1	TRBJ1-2	CASSGGQPYGYTF	TGTGCCAGCAGCGGGGGACAGCCGTATGGCTACACCTTC
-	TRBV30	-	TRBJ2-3	CAWSALGLSDTQYF	TGTGCCTGGAGTGCTCTGGGATTGTCAGATACGCAGTATTTT
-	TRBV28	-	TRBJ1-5	CASSFENQPQHF	TGTGCCAGCAGTTTCGAGAATCAGCCCCAGCATTTT
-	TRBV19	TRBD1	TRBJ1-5	CASSHRGGGNQPQHF	TGTGCCAGTAGCCACAGGGGAGGTGGCAATCAGCCCCAGCATTTT
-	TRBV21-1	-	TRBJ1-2	CASSKYGLLGYTF	TGTGCCAGCAGCAAATACGGCCTTCTTGGCTACACCTTC
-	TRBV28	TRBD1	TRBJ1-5	CASSGTGSSNQPQHF	TGTGCCAGCAGCGGGACAGGGTCGAGCAATCAGCCCCAGCATTTT
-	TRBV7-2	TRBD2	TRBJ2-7	CASSLGGLVGEQYF	TGTGCCAGCAGCTTAGGAGGACTAGTAGGCGAGCAGTACTTC
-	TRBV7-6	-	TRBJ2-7	CASSPLGPFSYEQYF	TGTGCCAGCAGCCCCCTCGGACCGTTTTCCTACGAGCAGTACTTC
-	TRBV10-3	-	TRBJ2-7	CATGSKPSYEQYF	TGTGCCACTGGGTCAAAACCCTCCTACGAGCAGTACTTC
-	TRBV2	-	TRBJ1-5	CASSRPGDNQPQHF	TGTGCCAGCAGTCGTCCCGGGGACAATCAGCCCCAGCATTTT
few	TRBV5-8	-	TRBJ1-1	CASSLVPNMNTEAFF	TGTGCCAGCAGCTTGGTCCCGAACATGAACACTGAAGCTTTCTTT
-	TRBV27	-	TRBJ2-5	CASSTGPTGRETQYF	TGTGCCAGCAGTACGGGACCCACAGGGAGGGAGACCCAGTACTTC
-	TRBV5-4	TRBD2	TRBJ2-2	CASSPQAGVWTGELFF	TGTGCCAGCAGCCCTCAAGCGGGAGTATGGACCGGGGAGCTGTTTTTT
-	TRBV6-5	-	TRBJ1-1	CASSYGGGQDEAFF	TGTGCCAGCAGTTACGGGGGCGGGCAAGATGAAGCTTTCTTT
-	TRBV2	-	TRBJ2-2	CASSEVGQLTGELFF	TGTGCCAGCAGTGAGGTTGGGCAGCTCACCGGGGAGCTGTTTTTT
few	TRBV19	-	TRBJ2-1	CASSASAGFSYNEQFF	TGTGCCAGTAGTGCTTCAGCCGGCTTCAGTTACAATGAGCAGTTCTTC
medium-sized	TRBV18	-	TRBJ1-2	CASSVQGGYGYTF	TGTGCCAGCTCCGTCCAGGGAGGGTATGGCTACACCTTC
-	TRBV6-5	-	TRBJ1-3	CASSPTGNSGNTIYF	TGTGCCAGCAGTCCAACAGGAAACTCTGGAAACACCATATATTTT
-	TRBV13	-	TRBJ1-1	CASSARGLMDTEAFF	TGTGCCAGCAGCGCAAGGGGGTTGATGGACACTGAAGCTTTCTTT
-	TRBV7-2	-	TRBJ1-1	CASSLVGNAEAFF	TGTGCCAGCAGCTTAGTTGGGAACGCTGAAGCTTTCTTT
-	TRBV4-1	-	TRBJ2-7	CASSQVTGLSYEQYF	TGCGCCAGCAGCCAAGTAACAGGGCTCTCCTACGAGCAGTACTTC
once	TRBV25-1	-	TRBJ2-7	CASSDKGPSYEQYF	TGTGCCAGCAGTGATAAAGGACCATCCTACGAGCAGTACTTC
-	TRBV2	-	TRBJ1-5	CASKATDQPQHF	TGTGCCAGCAAGGCGACCGATCAGCCCCAGCATTTT
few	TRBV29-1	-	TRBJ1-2	CSVEFRTEDGYTF	TGCAGCGTTGAATTTAGGACAGAGGATGGCTACACCTTC
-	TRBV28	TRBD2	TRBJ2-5	CASSPPGLERETQYF	TGTGCCAGCAGTCCACCGGGACTAGAACGAGAGACCCAGTACTTC
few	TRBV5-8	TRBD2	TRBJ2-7	CASSLGPGGTYEQYF	TGTGCCAGCAGCTTGGGGCCGGGGGGAACCTACGAGCAGTACTTC
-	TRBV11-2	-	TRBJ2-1	CASSLDLRRHNEQFF	TGTGCCAGCAGCTTAGATCTCCGACGCCACAATGAGCAGTTCTTC
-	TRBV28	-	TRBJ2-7	CASSSTRIYEQYF	TGTGCCAGCAGTTCGACACGGATCTACGAGCAGTACTTC
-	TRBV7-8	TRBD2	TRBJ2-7	CASSLQLAGTLYEQYF	TGTGCCAGCAGCTTACAACTAGCGGGGACCCTCTACGAGCAGTACTTC